This T cell receptor beta chain was sequenced for a study of post-analysis software for immune sequencing data. Study information: The disease courses spanned relapsing-remitting, secondary progressive and progressive-relapsing forms of multiple sclerosis.

Study-wide points: Strong co-clustering by F measure linked samples that shared a preparation batch. Significantly decreased normalized Chao1 diversity was recorded for multiple sclerosis patients relative to controls. There were several TRBV segments more frequent in patients than controls, and TRBV5-6, TRBV5-1 and TRBV20-1 were among them.

CDR1 and CDR2 (germline): MNHNY, SVGAGI (reference sequence). CDR3 length equals 13 residues. V was clipped by 5 bases and J by 9 bases, with 17 bases between them. A word on this clonotype: The antigen remains undetermined.

Unique-molecular-identifier-tagged TCR beta cDNA libraries were used. TCRdb re-called the PCR reads through MiXCR, storing one row per CDR3 protein. This sample yields about 770,000 distinct CDR3 sequences, of which 40% to 55% are seen a single time; 4.9% belongs to the top ten. The TCR originated in a girl aged 5-17 years with multiple sclerosis. J is TRBJ2-7 and V is TRBV6-6; D is unresolved. Sequencing was performed on blood. The CDR3 bases are TGTGCCAGCAGTCCGTTAGTGGGATGGATGCAGTACTTC. This translates into CASSPLVGWMQYF.